This entry describes one T cell receptor beta chain. This entry comes from a study of CD8+CD57+ T cells in acquired aplastic anemia. Study information: On average, sorted CD4+ and CD8+ cells gave approximately 3.5 ug of DNA.

Investigators profiled TCR beta VDJ and CDR3 from genomic DNA template. TCRdb reprocessed the reads with MiXCR, giving one entry per CDR3 protein. Counted here are under 200,000 distinct CDR3 sequences, nearly 50% occurring once; the ten biggest clones make up around 9.7%. Patients who underwent sequencing had shown CD8+CD57+ cell expansion by flow cytometry. The V gene lost 3 bases and the J gene lost 8 bases, with 13 bases spanning the gap. Germline V gene data show CDR1 as SGHTA and CDR2 as FQGNSA. This CDR3 comprises 13 residues. The clonotype originates from a human donor with aplastic anemia. The sequenced sample was sorted CD4+, CD8+, or CD8+CD57+ T cells (not recorded which) from PBMCs. This chain uses TRBV7-2 with TRBJ1-2; TRBD1 might be the D (5 bases). For the CDR3, the DNA is TGTGCCAGCAGCTTGGGCCAGGGAGCCGGCTACACCTTC. This gives the protein CASSLGQGAGYTF.